These 11 T cell receptor beta chains originate from one sample sequenced in a study of blood T cell repertoires in COVID-19. Repertoires were generated with immunoSEQ multiplex PCR, while TCRdb's copy carries only in-frame clones and drops some. The sample comprises around 290,000 clones, approximately 93% of which are singletons, and roughly 2.3% rests with the top ten. Specimen: peripheral blood. The receptors here all came from a woman aged 30 to 39 with COVID-19, enrolled during active disease.

The chain has TRBV2 and TRBJ1-3; a possible D gene is TRBD1 (6 bases). The CDR3 sequence is 15 residues long. The germline CDR1 and CDR2 sequences are SNHLY and FYNNEI. Trimming cost V 3 bases and J 0 bases, with 9 bases left between them. CDR3 amino acids: CASSDRQDSGNTIYF. CDR3 nucleotides: TGTGCCAGCAGTGACCGACAGGACTCTGGAAACACCATATATTTT.

This chain links TRBV2 with TRBJ2-5, with 8 positions matching TRBD2. V lost 10 bases, J lost 5 bases, and 12 bases stayed unmatched. The V gene's germline CDR1 is SNHLY and CDR2 FYNNEI. This CDR3 has 14 amino acids. Here the CDR3 reads CATGREGFGETQYF. The CDR3, as DNA: TGTGCCACCGGCCGGGAGGGATTCGGGGAGACCCAGTACTTC.

V gene TRBV12-3 or TRBV12-4 combines with J gene TRBJ2-7; possibly TRBD2 for D (5 bases). V gave up 3 bases and J gave up 6 bases, with 12 bases separating them. The CDR3 spans 13 residues. In DNA, the CDR3 is TGTGCCAGCAGTTTCGGGAACGAAGGCGAGCAGTACTTC. Residues: CASSFGNEGEQYF.

V is TRBV9 and J is TRBJ2-2; a weak D match, TRBD1 (6 bases). The CDR3 covers 17 residues. CDR1 and CDR2 (germline): SGDLS, YYNGEE. Trimming stripped 0 bases from V and 4 bases from J, with 16 bases between. The CDR3 DNA reads TGTGCCAGCAGCGTAGATCCCCAGGGGTGGTCCACCGGGGAGCTGTTTTTT. Its translation is CASSVDPQGWSTGELFF.

This rearrangement joins TRBV5-8 to TRBJ2-7; 7 bases fit TRBD2. V was clipped by 4 bases and J by 4 bases; unmatched bases: 8. This CDR3 is built from 14 residues. From germline, CDR1 is SGHTS and CDR2 YDEGEE. The CDR3 sequence is CASSPRGTTYEQYF. CDR3 in DNA: TGTGCCAGCAGCCCCCGCGGGACTACTTACGAGCAGTACTTC.

The rearrangement uses TRBV7-9 and TRBJ1-2; D unresolved. CDR1 and CDR2 from the germline V gene are SEHNR and FQNEAQ (reference sequence). This CDR3 spans 13 amino acids. Trimming left V 2 bases short and J 8 bases short, with 12 bases between. CDR3 in DNA: TGTGCCAGCAGCTTATCCGCGGAAAAAGGCTACACCTTC. It translates to CASSLSAEKGYTF.

The chain joins TRBV7-2 to TRBJ1-1; 7 nucleotides line up with TRBD1. V was clipped by 5 bases and J by 1 base; unmatched bases: 10. Looked up from germline, CDR1 is SGHTA and CDR2 is FQGNSA. This CDR3 is built from 16 residues. The CDR3: CASSPTGLRANTEAFF. The CDR3 DNA reads as TGTGCCAGCAGCCCGACAGGGTTAAGGGCGAACACTGAAGCTTTCTTT.

The chain joins TRBV5-1 to TRBJ1-4, with D uncertain. V was shortened by 5 bases and J by 6 bases, with 17 bases between the two germline ends. CDR1 SGHRS and CDR2 YFSETQ come from the germline V gene. CDR3 size: 15 residues. CDR3 residues: CASRYRFSPDEKLFF. The CDR3 DNA follows: TGCGCCAGCAGGTATCGTTTCTCCCCTGATGAAAAACTGTTTTTT.

This rearrangement joins TRBV5-1 to TRBJ1-2, with 9 positions matching TRBD1. The ends lost 4 bases at V and 8 bases at J; junction bases unmatched: 9. Germline CDR1 reads SGHRS; CDR2 reads YFSETQ. The CDR3 contains 14 residues. The CDR3: CASSGPGQGWGYTF. The CDR3, as DNA: TGCGCCAGCAGCGGCCCGGGACAGGGTTGGGGCTACACCTTC.

The chain recombines TRBV19 with TRBJ1-3, with D hard to call. The length of the CDR3 is 16 residues. Germline-derived CDR1 and CDR2 are LNHDA and SQIVND (reference sequence). V lost 4 bases and J 4 bases, leaving 17 bases between the germline ends. CDR3 residues: CASSNRLSRSGNTIYF. The CDR3 coding sequence is TGTGCCAGTAGTAACCGACTCTCCCGGTCCGGAAACACCATATATTTT.

This rearrangement joins TRBV28 to TRBJ1-5; D perhaps matches TRBD1 (6 bases). The CDR3 totals 14 residues. The V gene's germline CDR1 is MDHEN and CDR2 SYDVKM. V was clipped by 6 bases and J by 3 bases, with 12 bases between them. In nucleotides, the CDR3 is TGTGCCAGCAGCGAACGGGACAACAATCAGCCCCAGCATTTT. Its protein product is CASSERDNNQPQHF.